This TCR beta chain was captured in a study of blood T cell repertoires in COVID-19. Study overall: COVID-19 samples, acute and convalescent, were from the United States, Italy and Spain. Sources were T cells, B-cell-depleted T cells, or PBMCs; the material itself was cDNA or gDNA.

Method: immunoSEQ multiplex PCR; TCRdb's copy keeps in-frame clones and lacks some. The table includes about 350,000 clones, approximately 89% detected once. Followed over time, Seattle patients had been enrolled while infection was active. In the case of this clone: Within the sample, other DNA sequences also encode this same CDR3.

V was pared by 4 bases and J by 6 bases, with 5 bases of the junction left unmatched. Germline CDR1 reads LGHDT; CDR2 reads YNNKEL (reference sequence). The CDR3 extends over 13 amino acids. The specimen was peripheral blood. The chain is built from TRBV3-1 (or the pseudogene TRBV3-2) and TRBJ1-2; 7 bases match TRBD1. This sequence originates from a woman aged 60-75 years with COVID-19, enrolled during active disease. The CDR3 DNA follows: TGTGCCAGCAGCCCCCGGACAGGCGATGGCTACACCTTC. Protein: CASSPRTGDGYTF.